Shown below are 2 T cell receptor beta chains from a single sample sequenced in a study of T cell clonality in common variable immunodeficiency. TCRdb keeps only in-frame clones here, not all; method: immunoSEQ multiplex PCR. The profile covers 45,000 to 55,000 clones, none occurring a single time. The sequencing input was peripheral blood mononuclear cells. The receptor set was obtained from a person aged 18 to 70 in good health.

This clone showed up many times. The read ends 3 residues before the CDR3 terminus; that terminus is restored from the germline J gene. The chain joins TRBV6-2 or TRBV6-3 to TRBJ1-1; 7 positions match TRBD1. J was trimmed by 0 bases and V by 2 bases; bases with no gene match: 6. Germline-derived CDR1 and CDR2 are MNHEY and SVGEGT. This CDR3 has 16 residues. The DNA read from the CDR3 is TGTGCCAGCAGTTACGCCGAGGACAGGATGAACACTGAA. Encoded protein: CASSYAEDRMNTE. The whole CDR3 sequence is CASSYAEDRMNTEAFF.

This clone was seen a handful of times. The CDR3 end lies 3 residues beyond the end of the read and is filled in from the germline J gene. The genes are TRBV11-2 and TRBJ2-5; weak D call: TRBD2 (7 bases). Trimming left V 6 bases short and J 1 base short, with 12 bases between. The CDR3 spans 14 residues. CDR1 SGHAT and CDR2 FQNNGV come from the germline V gene. The DNA read from the CDR3 is TGTGCCAGCAGTAGGGGGGGCCTCCAAGAGACC. Translated: CASSRGGLQET. The CDR3, in full, reads CASSRGGLQETQYF.